The 11 T cell receptor beta chains below all came from one sample that was sequenced in a study of T cells expressing NK-cell markers. TCRdb re-called the 5' RACE reads, yielding one record per CDR3 amino acid sequence without DNA. This sample's clone table lists about half a million distinct CDR3 sequences. Source material: blood T cells: a sorted CD56 or NKG2C T cell subset, CD4+ or CD8+ T cells, or bulk PBMC T cells (not recorded which). All receptors come from a woman aged 45-65 years in good health.

J is TRBJ2-5 and V is TRBV4-1; TCRdb selects TRBD2, and the lack of DNA leaves this call unchecked. CDR1 MGHRA and CDR2 YSYEKL come from the germline V gene. The CDR3 is 16 amino acids. The CDR3 protein is CASSQGSLAAKETQYF.

The rearrangement joins TRBV12-3 or TRBV12-4 to TRBJ1-4. This CDR3 comprises 16 residues. Here the CDR3 reads CASISLRGSPNEKLFF.

This rearrangement joins TRBV5-1 to TRBJ2-3; TCRdb's D call of TRBD1 is untestable without DNA. CDR1 SGHRS and CDR2 YFSETQ come from the germline V gene. CDR3 length: 15 residues. The CDR3 sequence: CASTQRGTNTDTQYF.

The chain carries TRBV15 and TRBJ2-2; TCRdb names TRBD2, which stays unverified in the absence of DNA. The CDR3 sequence is 16 residues long. Looked up from germline, CDR1 is LNHNV and CDR2 is YYDKDF (reference sequence). The CDR3: CATRASSGLNTGELFF.

V usage is TRBV29-1 and J usage is TRBJ1-1; without DNA, the TCRdb call of TRBD1 cannot be checked. CDR3 length: 14 residues. The germline V gene encodes CDR1 SQVTM and CDR2 ANQGSEA. CDR3 amino acids: CSVKKGSVNTEAFF.

This rearrangement joins TRBV14 to TRBJ2-7. Germline loops: CDR1 SGHDN, CDR2 FVKESK. The CDR3 is 15 residues long. This chain's CDR3 is CASSQRWGSSYEQYF.

The CDR3 region is CATSREIWTGNTEAFF. This sequence joins TRBV15 and TRBJ1-1; checking the TCRdb D call of TRBD1 is not possible without DNA. The CDR3 contains 16 residues. In germline, CDR1 is LNHNV, CDR2 YYDKDF (reference sequence).

CDR3 sequence reads: CASSQDIAGGYEQYF. V and J are TRBV4-1 and TRBJ2-7; the TCRdb D gene call, TRBD2, has no DNA to confirm it. Per the germline V gene, CDR1 is MGHRA and CDR2 is YSYEKL. The CDR3 sequence is 15 residues long.

The rearrangement joins TRBV20-1 to TRBJ2-3; TCRdb picks TRBD2, but there is no DNA to check that call. This CDR3 region has 14 residues. Germline V gene sequence: CDR1 DFQATT, CDR2 SNEGSKA (reference sequence). The CDR3 here is CSAPGLAGADTQYF.

The chain has TRBV7-9 and TRBJ2-3; the TRBD1 assignment by TCRdb is unverifiable without DNA. There are 16 residues in the CDR3. Germline V gene data show CDR1 as SEHNR and CDR2 as FQNEAQ (reference sequence). CDR3 protein: CASSSRDLGFTDTQYF.

J is TRBJ2-1 and V is TRBV9; TCRdb outputs TRBD1, but without DNA this stays unchecked. Germline CDR1 reads SGDLS; CDR2 reads YYNGEE. The CDR3 extends over 18 amino acids. The CDR3 region is CASSVALEGTGGVNEQFF.